The 25 T cell receptor beta chains presented below share a single source sample, sequenced in a study of T cells in Graves' hyperthyroidism and ophthalmopathy. Regions amplified from RNA transcripts were the TCR beta CDR3 regions. The HTBI primer set was used in a first-round RT-PCR of the TCR CDR3. TCRdb processed the multiplex PCR reads anew with MiXCR; each CDR3 protein has one entry. The sample records 600,000 to 900,000 distinct CDR3 sequences, around 15% being singletons. Sequenced material: blood. These receptors came from a man in his late teens or twenties with Graves' hyperthyroidism.

This clonotype was recorded a few times. V gene TRBV24-1 combines with J gene TRBJ2-5; D is perhaps TRBD1 or TRBD2 (5 bases each). The V end lost 1 base, the J end lost 4 bases, and 9 bases lay between the germline ends. Germline V gene sequence: CDR1 KGHDR, CDR2 SFDVKD. This CDR3 has 14 amino acids. The CDR3 nucleotides are TGTGCCACCAGTGATTTTGAGGGGTCAGAGACCCAGTACTTC. It codes for CATSDFEGSETQYF.

This clonotype has a handful of counts. This chain joins TRBV5-1 and TRBJ1-1; D is ambiguous. V gave up 0 bases and J gave up 6 bases, with 9 bases separating them. The CDR3 consists of 13 residues. Germline CDR1 is SGHRS and CDR2 is YFSETQ. CDR3 nucleotide sequence: TGCGCCAGCAGCTTGGCCGGACCGCCTGAAGCTTTCTTT. This translates into CASSLAGPPEAFF.

This clonotype was counted many times. This chain links TRBV28 with TRBJ2-1; 10 bases match TRBD1. The CDR3 is 16 amino acids. The V gene end was trimmed by 5 bases and the J gene end by 5 bases; junction bases not matched to a gene: 9. In germline, CDR1 is MDHEN, CDR2 SYDVKM. The CDR3 DNA is TGTGCCAGCAGTCTAACGGCCGGGACAGGGGACAATGAGCAGTTCTTC. Its translation: CASSLTAGTGDNEQFF.

This clonotype was seen only a few times. This chain links TRBV7-7 with TRBJ2-4; D uncertain. In germline, CDR1 is SSHAT, CDR2 FNYEAQ (reference sequence). CDR3 length: 13 residues. V shed 3 bases and J shed 7 bases, with 10 bases lying between them. The CDR3 DNA follows: TGTGCCAGCAGCTTGAGGCTGGGGAACATTCAGTACTTC. It is translated as CASSLRLGNIQYF.

The rearrangement links TRBV6-5 to TRBJ2-5; D may be TRBD2 (6 bases). The germline gives CDR1 MNHEY, CDR2 SVGAGI. V was pared by 7 bases and J by 2 bases, with 14 bases between. This CDR3 contains 14 residues. CDR3 nucleotide sequence: TGTGCCAGCATCTTGGCGGGAAATCAAGAGACCCAGTACTTC. Amino acids: CASILAGNQETQYF.

This clonotype was counted at least ten times. The chain recombines TRBV28 with TRBJ1-2; D is perhaps TRBD1 (5 bases). The CDR3 is made up of 16 amino acids. Germline V lookup: CDR1 MDHEN, CDR2 SYDVKM. V lost 10 bases and J 4 bases, leaving 25 bases between the germline ends. This CDR3 reads CATRNYRGPGGYGYTF. The CDR3 DNA follows: TGTGCCACCCGAAACTACCGGGGCCCCGGGGGCTATGGCTACACCTTC.

This clonotype was counted ten times or more. The V gene is TRBV12-3 or TRBV12-4, the J gene TRBJ2-3; a weak D match, TRBD2 (6 bases). Trimming took 6 bases from V and 4 from J, leaving 11 bases between them. The CDR3 contains 13 residues. In DNA form, the CDR3 reads TGTGCCAGCAGGATGACTAGTTCAGATACGCAGTATTTT. Residues: CASRMTSSDTQYF.

The V gene is TRBV10-3, the J gene TRBJ2-1, with a possible D match to TRBD1 (6 bases). V lost 11 bases and J 6 bases, leaving 17 bases between the germline ends. The CDR3 covers 13 residues. Germline loops: CDR1 ENHRY, CDR2 SYGVKD. The CDR3, as DNA: TGTGCCGCAACAGGGCGGAGCGGCAATGAGCAGTTCTTC. Translating it yields CAATGRSGNEQFF.

This clonotype was seen a handful of times. The chain combines TRBV12-3 or TRBV12-4 with TRBJ2-2; D gene uncertain. The CDR3 is made up of 14 amino acids. Trimming shortened V by 6 bases and J by 5 bases, and 13 bases separated the two germline ends. The CDR3 nucleotides are TGTGCCAGCAGACCCGGGCTTCGAACCGGGGAGCTGTTTTTT. Translation: CASRPGLRTGELFF.

This clonotype occurred a few times. The rearrangement joins TRBV4-2 to TRBJ1-2; no reliable D call. V lost 0 bases to trimming and J lost 0 bases, with 8 bases between them. CDR1 and CDR2 (germline): LGHNA, YNFKEQ. The CDR3 is 15 amino acids. CDR3 in DNA: TGTGCCAGCAGCCAAGATTTCCAGACTAACTATGGCTACACCTTC. Translating it yields CASSQDFQTNYGYTF.

Only a few counts were recorded for this clonotype. CDR3 sequence: CASSRSATEQYF. CDR3 sequence (DNA): TGTGCCAGCAGCCGATCGGCCACCGAGCAGTACTTC. This chain links TRBV7-9 with TRBJ2-7; D gene uncertain. This CDR3 region has 12 residues. Trimming pared 5 bases from V and 6 bases from J, leaving 11 bases between. Germline assignment: CDR1 SEHNR and CDR2 FQNEAQ (reference sequence).

This clonotype was seen at least ten times. V gene TRBV5-1 combines with J gene TRBJ1-1; D may be TRBD1 (6 bases). V lost 2 bases to trimming and J lost 6 bases, with 20 bases between them. CDR1 is SGHRS and CDR2 is YFSETQ in the germline V gene. This CDR3 has 16 amino acids. DNA for the CDR3: TGCGCCAGCAGCTTAGAGGGGGGTCTCGTAAACCCTGAAGCTTTCTTT. Protein: CASSLEGGLVNPEAFF. The full variable domain, in which reference TRBV5-1 and TRBJ1-1 provide the parts outside the CDR3, is KAGVTQTPRYLIKTRGQQVTLSCSPISGHRSVSWYQQTPGQGLQFLFEYFSETQRNKGNFPGRFSGRQFSNSRSEMNVSTLELGDSALYLCASSLEGGLVNPEAFFGQGTRLTVV.

V gene TRBV5-1 combines with J gene TRBJ1-1, with D uncertain. The germline V gene encodes CDR1 SGHRS and CDR2 YFSETQ. V was trimmed by 7 bases and J by 0 bases, leaving 10 bases between them. CDR3 length equals 13 residues. The DNA for the CDR3 is TGCGCCAGCGGCAAACAAGTGAACACTGAAGCTTTCTTT. It yields the protein CASGKQVNTEAFF.

This clonotype was detected many times. The CDR3 region is CASTTPGLQGTDTQYF. The CDR3 nucleotides read TGTGCCAGCACTACGCCCGGACTCCAGGGGACAGATACGCAGTATTTT. The V call is TRBV28, the J call TRBJ2-3; D may be TRBD1 (6 bases). V was cut by 7 bases and J by 3 bases, with 20 bases left in between. Germline V gene data show CDR1 as MDHEN and CDR2 as SYDVKM. The CDR3 sequence is 16 residues long. The full variable domain, in which reference TRBV28 and TRBJ2-3 provide the parts outside the CDR3, is DVKVTQSSRYLVKRTGEKVFLECVQDMDHENMFWYRQDPGLGLRLIYFSYDVKMKEKGDIPEGYSVSREKKERFSLILESASTNQTSMYLCASTTPGLQGTDTQYFGPGTRLTVL.

This clonotype was detected many times. The CDR3 DNA sequence: TGTGCCAGCAGTCCCCTGCAGGGGGCGAACACCGGGGAGCTGTTTTTT. Translating it yields CASSPLQGANTGELFF. The chain is built from TRBV6-1 and TRBJ2-2; 7 bases map to TRBD1. Unmatched junction bases numbered 6, after V lost 5 bases and J lost 0 bases. The CDR3 consists of 16 residues. Per germline, CDR1 MNHNS and CDR2 SASEGT.

This clonotype was observed at least ten times. The V and J genes are TRBV28 and TRBJ2-5; 10 bases fit TRBD2. The germline V gene encodes CDR1 MDHEN and CDR2 SYDVKM. CDR3 length: 18 residues. With 5 bases clipped from V and 2 bases from J, the junction kept 14 bases outside the gene matches. The CDR3 sequence is CASSTRRGTSGTQETQYF. The CDR3 DNA sequence: TGTGCCAGCAGTACTAGGCGGGGTACTAGCGGGACACAAGAGACCCAGTACTTC.

This clonotype was found many times. V usage is TRBV2 and J usage is TRBJ2-1; 11 bases match TRBD2. V was pared by 4 bases and J by 7 bases, with 3 bases of the junction left unmatched. The CDR3 covers 14 residues. From germline, CDR1 is SNHLY and CDR2 FYNNEI. This chain's CDR3 is CASSATSGSNEQFF. CDR3 in DNA: TGTGCCAGCAGTGCAACTAGCGGGAGTAATGAGCAGTTCTTC.

A few counts support this clonotype. The chain couples TRBV25-1 to TRBJ1-4; a weak D match, TRBD1 (5 bases). Germline lookup yields CDR1 MGHDK and CDR2 SYGVNS. This CDR3 contains 15 residues. V gave up 2 bases and J gave up 8 bases, with 15 bases separating them. DNA for the CDR3: TGTGCCAGCAGTGAACCTGGGGCCGCAAAGGAAAAACTGTTTTTT. This translates into CASSEPGAAKEKLFF.

This clonotype was picked up a small number of times. This chain links TRBV28 with TRBJ2-7; TRBD2 agrees at 14 bases. The CDR3 runs to 16 residues. In germline, CDR1 is MDHEN, CDR2 SYDVKM. The V segment lost 4 bases and the J segment 3 bases; nucleotides outside the gene matches: 5. This CDR3 is CASSSTSGRAYYEQYF. The CDR3 DNA reads TGTGCCAGCAGTTCGACTAGCGGGAGGGCGTACTACGAGCAGTACTTC.

This clonotype has at least ten counts. The chain has TRBV2 and TRBJ1-1; 7 positions match TRBD1. The V gene end was trimmed by 8 bases and the J gene end by 3 bases; junction bases not matched to a gene: 9. This CDR3 has 14 amino acids. From germline, CDR1 is SNHLY and CDR2 FYNNEI. CDR3 sequence reads: CASSKTGMDTEAFF. The CDR3 nucleotides are TGTGCCAGCTCTAAGACAGGGATGGACACTGAAGCTTTCTTT.

This clonotype showed up many times. The CDR3 reads CASSPQRTAYGYTF. In DNA, the CDR3 is TGTGCCAGCAGTCCCCAACGAACAGCGTATGGCTACACCTTC. The chain carries TRBV28 and TRBJ1-2; D is unresolved. CDR3 length: 14 amino acids. Germline CDR1 and CDR2: MDHEN and SYDVKM. The V end was cut by 5 bases, the J end by 5 bases, with 15 bases between.

This clonotype was picked up many times. The CDR3, as DNA: TGCAGTGCTAGAGGGCCGGGACAGGGCATCAATGAGCAGTTCTTC. This encodes CSARGPGQGINEQFF. The chain employs TRBV20-1 and TRBJ2-1, with 9 bases aligning to TRBD1. The CDR3 is 15 amino acids. V trimming: 1 base; J trimming: 6 bases; junction bases outside the gene matches: 7. Germline CDR1 DFQATT, CDR2 SNEGSKA (reference sequence).

For this clonotype: It may be a read error: a sequence one base away is much more abundant. This chain uses TRBV28 with TRBJ2-1, with D possibly matching TRBD2 (6 bases). The CDR3 sequence is 15 residues long. The germline gives CDR1 MDHEN, CDR2 SYDVKM. The ends were cut back, 5 bases at V and 8 bases at J, with 19 bases in the middle. The CDR3 DNA sequence: TGTGCCAGCAGTGATCCTAGGGGTCCGGGGGATGAGCAGTTCTTC. It codes for CASSDPRGPGDEQFF.

The genes are TRBV29-1 and TRBJ2-1; D might be TRBD2 (5 bases). The V and J ends lost 6 bases and 6 bases respectively, with 15 bases between them. The germline CDR1 and CDR2 sequences are SQVTM and ANQGSEA. CDR3 size: 13 residues. CDR3 residues: CSVATLSVNEQFF. The CDR3 bases are TGCAGCGTCGCTACTCTTAGCGTCAATGAGCAGTTCTTC.

This clonotype was observed many times. J is TRBJ1-1 and V is TRBV12-3 or TRBV12-4; the D gene is possibly TRBD1 (6 bases). The CDR3 spans 14 residues. The ends were cut back, 2 bases at V and 7 bases at J, with 14 bases in the middle. DNA for the CDR3: TGTGCCAGCAGTTTACGACAGGCAACCGGTGAAGCTTTCTTT. This encodes CASSLRQATGEAFF.